Each of the 10 T cell receptor beta chains below was sequenced from the same sample in a study of T cell repertoires in ileal Crohn's disease. Profiled with immunoSEQ multiplex PCR; TCRdb holds only in-frame clones, not every one. The sample lists about 15,000 clones; approximately 80% were seen once. Time point described: inflamed ileum from the surgical specimen. The sample comprised ileal tissue. These receptor sequences come from an adult with Crohn's disease.

A remark on this clone: The sample holds other DNA sequences that translate to the same CDR3. V is TRBV11-2 and J is TRBJ2-1; 7 bases fit TRBD2. Germline V gives CDR1 SGHAT, CDR2 FQNNGV. The V gene end was trimmed by 5 bases and the J gene end by 0 bases; junction bases not matched to a gene: 4. The CDR3 loop spans 15 amino acids. The CDR3 DNA follows: TGTGCCAGCAGCCGCGGGGGAAGCTCCTACAATGAGCAGTTCTTC. It translates to CASSRGGSSYNEQFF.

The rearrangement links TRBV4-3 to TRBJ1-1, with D hard to call. The CDR3 has 15 amino acids. Per germline, CDR1 LGHNA and CDR2 YSLEER. The germline V and J ends were trimmed by 0 bases and 5 bases, with 13 bases remaining between them. The CDR3 loop reads CASSQDLGWRTEAFF. DNA of the CDR3: TGCGCCAGCAGCCAAGATCTGGGGTGGAGGACTGAAGCTTTCTTT.

V and J are TRBV28 and TRBJ2-3, with 9 bases lining up with TRBD2. Trimming removed 4 bases from V and 7 bases from J; junction bases left unmatched: 18. The germline V gene has CDR1 MDHEN and CDR2 SYDVKM. The CDR3 totals 18 residues. The CDR3 reads CASSSRLMVREGRYTQYF. The CDR3 region has the DNA TGTGCCAGCAGTTCCCGTCTCATGGTGCGGGAGGGCCGGTATACGCAGTATTTT.

V gene TRBV28 combines with J gene TRBJ2-4; D not resolved. Trimming stripped 6 bases from V and 0 bases from J, with 12 bases between. Per the germline V gene, CDR1 is MDHEN and CDR2 is SYDVKM. The CDR3 loop spans 15 amino acids. CDR3 region: CASSPEQLAKNIQYF. The CDR3 DNA reads TGTGCCAGCAGCCCGGAACAGCTAGCCAAAAACATTCAGTACTTC.

The chain joins TRBV9 to TRBJ2-6, with TRBD2 as a possible D gene (5 bases). The V gene lost 0 bases and the J gene lost 3 bases, with 13 bases spanning the gap. CDR1 is SGDLS and CDR2 is YYNGEE in the germline V gene. The CDR3 sequence is 17 residues long. The CDR3 sequence is CASSVETQLGGANVLTF. The DNA of the CDR3 is TGTGCCAGCAGCGTAGAGACCCAACTAGGTGGGGCCAACGTCCTGACTTTC.

V gene TRBV5-4 combines with J gene TRBJ1-1; D not certain. Deletions cut 6 bases from V and 3 bases from J, with 6 bases between. From germline, CDR1 is SGHNT and CDR2 YYREEE (reference sequence). The CDR3 length is 11 residues. The CDR3 is CASIEDTEAFF. In nucleotides, the CDR3 is TGTGCCAGCATAGAGGACACTGAAGCTTTCTTT.

This clone was seen only a few times. The rearrangement uses TRBV27 and TRBJ1-1, with D possibly matching TRBD1 (6 bases). Germline V gives CDR1 MNHEY, CDR2 SMNVEV (reference sequence). This CDR3 spans 14 amino acids. V lost 4 bases and J 3 bases, leaving 12 bases between the germline ends. Written as DNA, the CDR3 is TGTGCCAGCAGTTACTCGGGGGCCCACACTGAAGCTTTCTTT. It yields the protein CASSYSGAHTEAFF.

This clone has more than one count but fewer than ten. The J gene is TRBJ1-1, the V gene TRBV10-3, with D possibly being TRBD1 (5 bases). The CDR3 is 14 amino acids. The V end lost 2 bases, the J end lost 2 bases, and 9 bases lay between the germline ends. The germline V gene has CDR1 ENHRY and CDR2 SYGVKD. The CDR3 loop reads CAISEDSGNTEAFF. CDR3 nucleotide sequence: TGTGCCATCAGTGAGGACAGTGGAAACACTGAAGCTTTCTTT.

The genes are TRBV5-1 and TRBJ2-7; TRBD2 is a possible D gene (5 bases). The CDR3 is 14 amino acids. V gave up 5 bases and J gave up 2 bases, with 14 bases separating them. Germline assignment: CDR1 SGHRS and CDR2 YFSETQ. CDR3 in DNA: TGCGCCAGCAGGTCCCCATCCGGGGCCTACGAGCAGTACTTC. Protein sequence: CASRSPSGAYEQYF.

This rearrangement joins TRBV19 to TRBJ2-2, with a tentative D call TRBD1 (6 bases). Germline V gene data show CDR1 as LNHDA and CDR2 as SQIVND (reference sequence). Trimming pared 4 bases from V and 1 base from J, leaving 16 bases between. The CDR3 runs 17 residues. CDR3 region: CASSTHAGTKNTGELFF. CDR3 sequence (DNA): TGTGCCAGTAGTACCCACGCCGGGACAAAGAACACCGGGGAGCTGTTTTTT.